Below, 32 T cell receptor beta chains from the same sample are listed, as sequenced in a study of T cell responses to AZD1222 COVID-19 vaccine. Using immunoSEQ multiplex PCR, the repertoire was profiled, and TCRdb retains in-frame clones only, with some absent. The data show 150,000 to 200,000 clones, around 88% seen once. The sequences come from peripheral blood, collected 28 days after the second AZD1222 dose. The receptors shown here come from an adult who received the AZD1222 COVID-19 vaccine.

This chain joins TRBV15 and TRBJ2-5; TRBD1 agrees at 8 bases. With V trimmed by 1 base and J by 5 bases, 0 bases remained unmatched. CDR1 and CDR2 (germline): LNHNV, YYDKDF (reference sequence). The CDR3 extends over 13 amino acids. CDR3 protein: CATSRGQGETQYF. CDR3 DNA: TGTGCCACCAGCAGAGGACAGGGGGAGACCCAGTACTTC.

The chain links TRBV21-1 to TRBJ1-5; the table's D call, TRBD1, was not checked against the DNA. TRBV21-1 is listed as a pseudogene. There are 17 residues in the CDR3. The chain's CDR3 is CASSKAWDKYSNQPQHF. DNA of the CDR3: TGTGCCAGCAGCAAAGCCTGGGACAAGTATAGCAATCAGCCCCAGCATTTT.

This chain joins TRBV12-3 or TRBV12-4 and TRBJ2-5, with D hard to call. Trimming took 6 bases from V and 5 from J, leaving 10 bases between them. There are 12 residues in the CDR3. CDR3 loop: CASSPVGETQYF. In DNA form, the CDR3 reads TGTGCCAGCAGCCCAGTCGGGGAGACCCAGTACTTC.

This chain joins TRBV27 and TRBJ2-7, with 10 positions matching TRBD1. The germline gives CDR1 MNHEY, CDR2 SMNVEV (reference sequence). J was trimmed by 9 bases and V by 4 bases; bases with no gene match: 12. This CDR3 region has 15 residues. The DNA of the CDR3 is TGTGCCAGCAGTTACCGGGACAGGGGACCTGGCGGGCAGTACTTC. Translated: CASSYRDRGPGGQYF.

The chain employs TRBV6-5 and TRBJ1-3, with D unclear. This CDR3 has 14 amino acids. The V end was cut by 7 bases, the J end by 0 bases, with 10 bases between. CDR1 MNHEY and CDR2 SVGAGI come from the germline V gene. CDR3 DNA sequence: TGTGCCAGCAATCAAGTCCTCTCTGGAAACACCATATATTTT. This sequence encodes CASNQVLSGNTIYF.

This clone turned up a few times. The chain employs TRBV6-6 and TRBJ2-7; 8 bases are a match to TRBD1. J lost 2 bases, V lost 2 bases, and 8 bases had no gene match. The CDR3 is 16 amino acids. Germline V CDR1 and CDR2: MNHNY, SVGAGI (reference sequence). The CDR3, as DNA: TGTGCCAGCAGTTACCCTAACCGGGACAGGACCTACGAGCAGTACTTC. It encodes CASSYPNRDRTYEQYF.

The chain recombines TRBV2 with TRBJ1-2; possibly TRBD1 for D (5 bases). The germline V gene has CDR1 SNHLY and CDR2 FYNNEI. Trimming removed 8 bases from V and 3 bases from J, with 13 bases in between. This CDR3 region has 13 residues. Here the CDR3 reads CASALGGDYGYTF. The CDR3 nucleotides read TGTGCCAGCGCCTTGGGGGGAGACTATGGCTACACCTTC.

This chain connects TRBV2 to TRBJ1-1; 7 bases match TRBD1. Germline V lookup: CDR1 SNHLY, CDR2 FYNNEI. Germline trimming cut 6 bases from V and 4 bases from J; bases unmatched to any gene: 8. The CDR3 covers 14 residues. The DNA of the CDR3 is TGTGCCAGCAGGCGCGACAGGGACGGCACTGAAGCTTTCTTT. Translating gives CASRRDRDGTEAFF. The whole variable domain, remainder taken from reference TRBV2 and TRBJ1-1, is EPEVTQTPSHQVTQMGQEVILRCVPISNHLYFYWYRQILGQKVEFLVSFYNNEISEKSEIFDDQFSVERPDGSNFTLKIRSTKLEDSAMYFCASRRDRDGTEAFFGQGTRLTVV.

J is TRBJ2-7 and V is TRBV20-1; D perhaps matches TRBD1 (7 bases). Germline CDR1 DFQATT, CDR2 SNEGSKA (reference sequence). The length of the CDR3 is 15 residues. Trimming pared 3 bases from V and 3 bases from J, leaving 18 bases between. DNA of the CDR3: TGCAGTGCTAGTCCGAACAGGGGAGGACTCTACGAGCAGTACTTC. This codes for CSASPNRGGLYEQYF.

The genes are TRBV7-2 and TRBJ1-1; TRBD1 agrees at 7 bases. V lost 1 base, J lost 1 base, and 3 bases stayed unmatched. Germline assignment: CDR1 SGHTA and CDR2 FQGNSA. The CDR3 runs 15 residues. CDR3 in amino acids: CASSLGGTANTEAFF. CDR3 nucleotides: TGTGCCAGCAGCTTAGGGGGGACAGCGAACACTGAAGCTTTCTTT.

The table lists this clone with a few counts. This chain connects TRBV4-2 to TRBJ2-3; 13 bases match TRBD2. Losses at the gene ends were 0 bases for V and 10 bases for J; bases not matched to a gene: 4. CDR1 and CDR2 (germline): LGHNA, YNFKEQ. The CDR3 has 15 residues. CDR3 bases: TGTGCCAGCAGCCAAGAACTAGCGGGGGGGTGGCCGCAGTATTTT. Protein product: CASSQELAGGWPQYF.

The V gene is TRBV21-1, the J gene TRBJ2-2; the D segment call TRBD1 is taken from the table without a DNA check. TRBV21-1 is a listed pseudogene. The CDR3 runs to 16 residues. The CDR3 is CASSEPGHANTGELFF. CDR3 sequence (DNA): TGTGCCAGCAGCGAACCGGGACACGCGAACACCGGGGAGCTGTTTTTT.

V is TRBV7-2 and J is TRBJ2-6, with D hard to call. Germline-derived CDR1 and CDR2 are SGHTA and FQGNSA. Trimming shortened V by 1 base and J by 3 bases, and 7 bases separated the two germline ends. CDR3 length: 15 residues. CDR3 sequence reads: CASSLDLFGANVLTF. The CDR3 region has the DNA TGTGCCAGCAGCTTAGACCTGTTTGGGGCCAACGTCCTGACTTTC.

The chain has TRBV18 and TRBJ1-4, with no clear D. The germline gives CDR1 KGHSH, CDR2 LQKENI. The length of the CDR3 is 13 residues. Deletions cut 3 bases from V and 8 bases from J, with 10 bases between. Written as DNA, the CDR3 is TGTGCCAGCTCACCTAAGAGGGAGGAAAAACTGTTTTTT. Translating gives CASSPKREEKLFF.

This sequence joins TRBV4-3 and TRBJ2-2, with TRBD1 as a possible D gene (6 bases). Trimming removed 3 bases from V and 0 bases from J, with 20 bases in between. Germline lookup yields CDR1 LGHNA and CDR2 YSLEER. The CDR3 totals 19 residues. The CDR3 DNA follows: TGCGCCAGCAGCCACGTTTTCTCGCCGGGACAAGCGAACACCGGGGAGCTGTTTTTT. It is translated as CASSHVFSPGQANTGELFF.

The chain links TRBV5-4 to TRBJ2-7, with a weak D call TRBD1 (5 bases). Germline CDR1 and CDR2: SGHNT and YYREEE (reference sequence). The CDR3 totals 15 residues. V gave up 3 bases and J gave up 5 bases, with 18 bases separating them. CDR3 sequence reads: CASSSQLGQGNEQYF. In nucleotides, the CDR3 is TGTGCCAGCAGCTCCCAACTTGGGCAGGGTAACGAGCAGTACTTC.

The genes are TRBV7-6 and TRBJ1-1; D unclear. V was trimmed by 5 bases and J by 1 base, leaving 11 bases between them. Germline CDR1 SGHVS, CDR2 FNYEAQ. The CDR3 is made up of 14 amino acids. The CDR3 reads CASSPGPSNTEAFF. The CDR3 coding sequence is TGTGCCAGCAGCCCCGGACCGTCGAACACTGAAGCTTTCTTT. Full variable domain (rest looked up from reference TRBV7-6 and TRBJ1-1): GAGVSQSPRYKVTKRGQDVALRCDPISGHVSLYWYRQALGQGPEFLTYFNYEAQQDKSGLPNDRFSAERPEGSISTLTIQRTEQRDSAMYRCASSPGPSNTEAFFGQGTRLTVV.

As concerns this clone: Other DNA variants within this sample encode the same CDR3. The chain couples TRBV3-1 (or the pseudogene TRBV3-2) to TRBJ1-1; possible D gene TRBD1, 6 bases. The CDR3 runs 13 residues. Looked up from germline, CDR1 is LGHDT and CDR2 is YNNKEL (reference sequence). Trimming pared 6 bases from V and 3 bases from J, leaving 11 bases between. In DNA, the CDR3 is TGTGCCAGCAGTCAACAGGGAGACACTGAAGCTTTCTTT. Residues: CASSQQGDTEAFF.

This clone was seen more than once but under ten times. The sample contains more than one DNA sequence encoding this CDR3. The chain carries TRBV5-6 and TRBJ2-7, with 7 bases lining up with TRBD1. J lost 1 base, V lost 0 bases, and 4 bases had no gene match. CDR3 length: 15 amino acids. Germline CDR1 SGHDT, CDR2 YYEEEE. CDR3 sequence reads: CASSLVGDSSYEQYF. The CDR3, as DNA: TGTGCCAGCAGCTTGGTCGGGGACAGTTCCTACGAGCAGTACTTC.

The V call is TRBV5-8, the J call TRBJ1-6; D is uncertain. CDR1 and CDR2 from the germline V gene are SGHTS and YDEGEE. V dropped 1 base and J dropped 6 bases, with 11 bases sitting between them. This CDR3 region has 15 residues. This CDR3 reads CASSLSEQSNSPLHF. The CDR3 bases are TGTGCCAGCAGCTTGTCTGAGCAGAGTAATTCACCCCTCCACTTT.

The chain links TRBV19 to TRBJ1-1; no definite D call. Germline CDR1 is LNHDA and CDR2 is SQIVND (reference sequence). The length of the CDR3 is 16 residues. Trimming removed 5 bases from V and 3 bases from J, with 19 bases in between. The CDR3 sequence is CASSSDLSPWDTEAFF. CDR3 DNA sequence: TGTGCCAGTAGTTCCGACCTTTCTCCTTGGGACACTGAAGCTTTCTTT.

The chain couples TRBV19 to TRBJ1-2, with D perhaps matching TRBD1 (5 bases). The germline gives CDR1 LNHDA, CDR2 SQIVND (reference sequence). Trimming took off 2 bases at V and 5 bases at J, with 18 bases between the two ends. This CDR3 contains 16 residues. CDR3 sequence reads: CASSISQEPRGYGYTF. In nucleotides, the CDR3 is TGTGCCAGTAGTATAAGCCAGGAGCCCCGGGGGTATGGCTACACCTTC. The variable domain in full, completed from reference TRBV19 and TRBJ1-2, reads DGGITQSPKYLFRKEGQNVTLSCEQNLNHDAMYWYRQDPGQGLRLIYYSQIVNDFQKGDIAEGYSVSREKKESFPLTVTSAQKNPTAFYLCASSISQEPRGYGYTFGSGTRLTVV.

A single count supports this clone. CDR3 in amino acids: CASSLGLLWANVLTF. CDR3 nucleotide sequence: TGTGCCAGCAGTTTGGGCCTGCTTTGGGCCAACGTCCTGACTTTC. The chain employs TRBV2 and TRBJ2-6, with D unresolved. V was clipped by 5 bases and J by 5 bases, with 13 bases between them. The CDR3 consists of 15 residues. CDR1 and CDR2 (germline): SNHLY, FYNNEI.

This clone was recorded only once. The V call is TRBV6-5, the J call TRBJ1-6; D remains unclear. V was clipped by 7 bases and J by 3 bases, with 10 bases between them. Germline values: CDR1 MNHEY, CDR2 SVGAGI. The CDR3 length is 14 residues. CDR3 coding DNA: TGTGCCAGCATACCCCGGGGCTATAATTCACCCCTCCACTTT. Translation: CASIPRGYNSPLHF.

The J gene is TRBJ2-6, the V gene TRBV5-1; D remains unclear. The germline CDR1 and CDR2 sequences are SGHRS and YFSETQ. Between the trimmed V and J ends, which lost 0 bases and 0 bases, there was a span of 13 bases. The CDR3 has 18 amino acids. For the CDR3, the DNA is TGCGCCAGCAGCTTGGAGGCCTTGCGGCGCTCTGGGGCCAACGTCCTGACTTTC. It specifies CASSLEALRRSGANVLTF.

The rearrangement uses TRBV6-4 and TRBJ2-7; 7 bases line up with TRBD1. V was pared by 4 bases and J by 6 bases, with 6 bases of the junction left unmatched. Germline V lookup: CDR1 MRHNA, CDR2 SNTAGT. This CDR3 spans 13 amino acids. CDR3 sequence: CASSVGRGLEQYF. CDR3 sequence (DNA): TGTGCCAGCAGTGTGGGTAGGGGGCTCGAGCAGTACTTC.

The chain joins TRBV30 to TRBJ2-3; 7 bases match TRBD2. CDR3 length equals 15 residues. Germline CDR1 and CDR2: GTSNPN and SVGIG (reference sequence). Losses at the gene ends were 0 bases for V and 3 bases for J; bases not matched to a gene: 6. DNA for the CDR3: TGTGCCTGGAGTGTACAGGCTAGCGGAACAGATACGCAGTATTTT. It encodes CAWSVQASGTDTQYF.

The J gene is TRBJ2-1, the V gene TRBV11-2, with TRBD2 as a possible D gene (7 bases). This CDR3 has 14 amino acids. Germline V gene data show CDR1 as SGHAT and CDR2 as FQNNGV. V dropped 9 bases and J dropped 6 bases, with 18 bases sitting between them. The chain's CDR3 is CASLIGGGRNEQFF. As DNA, the CDR3 is TGTGCCAGTCTTATTGGGGGGGGGCGCAATGAGCAGTTCTTC.

J is TRBJ2-6 and V is TRBV5-6; D perhaps matches TRBD2 (6 bases). CDR1 and CDR2 (germline): SGHDT, YYEEEE. V shed 3 bases and J shed 4 bases, with 14 bases lying between them. The CDR3 runs to 16 residues. The CDR3 region has the DNA TGTGCCAGCAGCTCGGGGGTCCTGGTAGGGGCCAACGTCCTGACTTTC. Translation gives CASSSGVLVGANVLTF. Drawing the rest from reference TRBV5-6 and TRBJ2-6, the complete variable domain is DAGVTQSPTHLIKTRGQQVTLRCSPKSGHDTVSWYQQALGQGPQFIFQYYEEEERQRGNFPDRFSGHQFPNYSSELNVNALLLGDSALYLCASSSGVLVGANVLTFGAGSRLTVL.

The rearrangement joins TRBV7-2 to TRBJ2-7; tentative D call: TRBD2 (6 bases). The CDR3 extends over 15 amino acids. V lost 1 base, J lost 4 bases, and 14 bases lay in between. Germline-derived CDR1 and CDR2 are SGHTA and FQGNSA. This CDR3 is CASSLDWGLSYEQYF. The CDR3 DNA reads as TGTGCCAGCAGCTTAGATTGGGGACTGAGTTACGAGCAGTACTTC.

The chain is built from TRBV19 and TRBJ1-4; unclear D gene. Germline values: CDR1 LNHDA, CDR2 SQIVND (reference sequence). V lost 3 bases and J 6 bases, leaving 11 bases between the germline ends. The CDR3 totals 14 residues. CDR3 in amino acids: CASSMVGGDEKLFF. DNA for the CDR3: TGTGCCAGTAGTATGGTGGGAGGTGATGAAAAACTGTTTTTT.

The chain uses TRBV6-5 and TRBJ2-7; D call uncertain. The CDR3 covers 12 residues. V was trimmed by 5 bases and J by 7 bases, leaving 12 bases between them. Germline values: CDR1 MNHEY, CDR2 SVGAGI. The CDR3 nucleotides read TGTGCCAGCAGTACTTACACCCGGGAGCAGTACTTC. Translating it yields CASSTYTREQYF.